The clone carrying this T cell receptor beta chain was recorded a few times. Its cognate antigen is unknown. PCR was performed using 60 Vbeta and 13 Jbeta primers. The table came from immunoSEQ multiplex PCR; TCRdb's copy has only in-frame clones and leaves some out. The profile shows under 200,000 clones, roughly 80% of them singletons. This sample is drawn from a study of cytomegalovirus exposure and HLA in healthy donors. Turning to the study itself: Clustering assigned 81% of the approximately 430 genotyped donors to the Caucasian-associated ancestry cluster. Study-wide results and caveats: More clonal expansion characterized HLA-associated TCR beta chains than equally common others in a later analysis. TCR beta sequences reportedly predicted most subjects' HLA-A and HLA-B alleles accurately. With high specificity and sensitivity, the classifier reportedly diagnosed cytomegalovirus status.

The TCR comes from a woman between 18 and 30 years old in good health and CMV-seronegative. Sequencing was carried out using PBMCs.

The CDR3 bases are TGTGCCAGTACTTTACGCGGGACAGAGAATGGCTACACCTTC. Translated: CASTLRGTENGYTF. The chain employs TRBV6-5 and TRBJ1-2; 7 nucleotides match TRBD1. Germline assignment: CDR1 MNHEY and CDR2 SVGAGI. V was clipped by 9 bases and J by 6 bases; unmatched bases: 13. CDR3 length: 14 residues.